The 31 T cell receptor beta chains listed next were all sequenced from one sample in a study of vaccination effects on CD4 cells after COVID-19. These receptors' antigens are unknown. Before sequencing took place, the ViraFEST assay used viral peptide pools to expand antigen-specific CD4+ T cells. With around ten days of culture completed, CD4+ T cells were isolated. Vaccination of participants consisted of two doses of either the BNT162b2 or mRNA-1273 vaccine. Data came from immunoSEQ multiplex PCR; TCRdb stores just in-frame clones and leaves some out. Among fewer than 30,000 clones listed, roughly 70% were seen once. The sample in question was CD4+ T cells from PBMCs cultured with SARS-CoV-2 spike peptides, obtained after COVID-19 vaccination. These receptors all come from a human donor who received a COVID-19 vaccine.

The chain is built from TRBV6-2 or TRBV6-3 and TRBJ2-7; TRBD2 aligns across 7 bases. The CDR3 runs to 13 residues. Per germline, CDR1 MNHEY and CDR2 SVGEGT. Germline trimming cut 2 bases from V and 4 bases from J; bases unmatched to any gene: 2. The CDR3 sequence: CASSYVGGYEQYF. CDR3 DNA sequence: TGTGCCAGCAGTTACGTGGGGGGGTACGAGCAGTACTTC.

V is TRBV7-8 and J is TRBJ2-1, with 7 bases fitting TRBD2. The CDR3 is 15 residues long. CDR1 is SGHVS and CDR2 is FQNEAQ in the germline V gene. The junction had 6 bases not matched to a gene; V was cut back by 1 base and J by 6 bases. The CDR3 spells CASSLERWGGNEQFF. The CDR3, as DNA: TGTGCCAGCAGCTTAGAAAGGTGGGGGGGCAATGAGCAGTTCTTC.

V gene TRBV5-1 combines with J gene TRBJ1-5, with unresolved D. This CDR3 has 14 amino acids. V lost 5 bases to trimming and J lost 4 bases, with 13 bases between them. Per the germline V gene, CDR1 is SGHRS and CDR2 is YFSETQ. In DNA, the CDR3 is TGCGCCAGCAGGGCGGGTCCTATGAATCAGCCCCAGCATTTT. This sequence encodes CASRAGPMNQPQHF.

The chain couples TRBV2 to TRBJ1-5; 7 nucleotides align to TRBD1. The trim removed 4 bases at V and 5 bases at J, leaving 8 bases unmatched. The CDR3 covers 15 residues. CDR1 SNHLY and CDR2 FYNNEI come from the germline V gene. CDR3 nucleotide sequence: TGTGCCAGCAGTGTAGAGGGGGCCGACTATCAGCCCCAGCATTTT. This sequence encodes CASSVEGADYQPQHF.

The gene calls are TRBV4-1 and TRBJ2-3; TRBD2 aligns across 9 bases. Germline loops: CDR1 MGHRA, CDR2 YSYEKL. V was pared by 0 bases and J by 6 bases, with 7 bases of the junction left unmatched. The CDR3 extends over 16 amino acids. In DNA, the CDR3 is TGCGCCAGCAGCCAAGATAGGGTTAGCGGGAGTGATACGCAGTATTTT. The encoded protein is CASSQDRVSGSDTQYF.

The chain carries TRBV6-1 and TRBJ2-7, with 10 bases identical to TRBD1. After removal of 0 bases from V and 2 bases from J, the junction contained 4 bases not matched to a gene. Germline CDR1 and CDR2: MNHNS and SASEGT. The CDR3 runs to 16 residues. The CDR3 region is CASSEAWDRGAYEQYF. CDR3 nucleotide sequence: TGTGCCAGCAGTGAAGCTTGGGACAGGGGCGCCTACGAGCAGTACTTC.

This clone was seen a handful of times. DNA for the CDR3: TGCGCCAGCAGCCCAGGGACAGTCTCTAATGAAAAACTGTTTTTT. This codes for CASSPGTVSNEKLFF. The rearrangement uses TRBV4-1 and TRBJ1-4; TRBD1 aligns across 7 bases. The CDR3 contains 15 residues. J was trimmed by 3 bases and V by 4 bases; bases with no gene match: 5. CDR1 is MGHRA, CDR2 YSYEKL, per germline.

This rearrangement joins TRBV3-1 (or the pseudogene TRBV3-2) to TRBJ1-2, with D hard to call. CDR1 and CDR2 from the germline V gene are LGHDT and YNNKEL (reference sequence). Trimming pared 3 bases from V and 5 bases from J, leaving 13 bases between. The length of the CDR3 is 14 residues. The CDR3 spells CASSHSLGSYGYTF. In DNA form, the CDR3 reads TGTGCCAGCAGCCACAGTTTAGGAAGTTATGGCTACACCTTC.

V usage is TRBV10-3 and J usage is TRBJ2-7; D possibly matches TRBD1 or TRBD2 (5 bases each). The CDR3 spans 15 residues. Germline-derived CDR1 and CDR2 are ENHRY and SYGVKD. The V end lost 1 base, the J end lost 2 bases, and 12 bases lay between the germline ends. The CDR3 loop is CAISELEGSAYEQYF. In DNA, the CDR3 is TGTGCCATCAGTGAGTTAGAGGGGTCAGCCTACGAGCAGTACTTC.

The chain has TRBV9 and TRBJ2-5; D possibly matches TRBD1 or TRBD2 (5 bases each). Deletions cut 4 bases from V and 4 bases from J, with 17 bases between. The CDR3 contains 15 residues. Looked up from germline, CDR1 is SGDLS and CDR2 is YYNGEE. CDR3: CASSNVRGAGETQYF. CDR3 DNA: TGTGCCAGCAGCAATGTCCGAGGGGCAGGAGAGACCCAGTACTTC.

This clone was seen more than once but under ten times. The V and J genes are TRBV5-1 and TRBJ2-7; no definite D call. This CDR3 spans 14 amino acids. The germline V and J ends were trimmed by 1 base and 1 base, with 9 bases remaining between them. Germline V gene data show CDR1 as SGHRS and CDR2 as YFSETQ. DNA for the CDR3: TGCGCCAGCAGCTTGAGAACGGTATCCTACGAGCAGTACTTC. Translation gives CASSLRTVSYEQYF.

On this clone: It is unclear where the CDR3 begins or ends on the DNA, so no DNA is shown, and the CDR3 is as TCRdb lists it. V usage is TRBV21-1 and J usage is TRBJ1-2; TRBD1 reflects the table's D call only, with no check against the DNA. TRBV21-1 is assigned pseudogene status. The CDR3 has 15 residues if both end residues are counted. Here the CDR3 reads CASSKVAGGNYGYTF.

There are a few counts of this clone. The chain carries TRBV18 and TRBJ2-5; D is unresolved. V was cut by 8 bases and J by 3 bases, with 13 bases left in between. CDR3 length: 13 residues. Germline CDR1 and CDR2: KGHSH and LQKENI. The CDR3 reads CASIRAREETQYF. The CDR3 coding sequence is TGTGCCAGCATTCGGGCGAGAGAAGAGACCCAGTACTTC.

The sample holds one count of this clone. The chain uses TRBV9 and TRBJ2-1, with TRBD2 matching 7 bases. The V gene's germline CDR1 is SGDLS and CDR2 YYNGEE. V was clipped by 0 bases and J by 6 bases; unmatched bases: 9. The CDR3 has 16 amino acids. The CDR3, as DNA: TGTGCCAGCAGCGTAGGTCCGGCGGGAGCTGCCAATGAGCAGTTCTTC. Translating it yields CASSVGPAGAANEQFF.

This rearrangement joins TRBV24-1 to TRBJ1-5; unclear D gene. Germline loops: CDR1 KGHDR, CDR2 SFDVKD. This CDR3 is 12 amino acids long. Between the trimmed V and J ends, which lost 1 base and 3 bases, there was a span of 0 bases. CDR3 sequence: CATSDFNQPQHF. The CDR3 region has the DNA TGTGCCACCAGTGATTTCAATCAGCCCCAGCATTTT.

The rearrangement joins TRBV18 to TRBJ1-1; D uncertain. V dropped 3 bases and J dropped 0 bases, with 5 bases sitting between them. Germline loops: CDR1 KGHSH, CDR2 LQKENI. The CDR3 runs to 13 residues. The chain's CDR3 is CASSPGVNTEAFF. The DNA for the CDR3 is TGTGCCAGCTCACCCGGGGTGAACACTGAAGCTTTCTTT. Full variable domain (remainder filled in from reference TRBV18 and TRBJ1-1): NAGVMQNPRHLVRRRGQEARLRCSPMKGHSHVYWYRQLPEEGLKFMVYLQKENIIDESGMPKERFSAEFPKEGPSILRIQQVVRGDSAAYFCASSPGVNTEAFFGQGTRLTVV.

The chain employs TRBV5-4 and TRBJ2-6; D is possibly TRBD1 (5 bases). CDR3 size: 16 residues. The germline V and J ends were trimmed by 0 bases and 0 bases, with 7 bases remaining between them. In germline, CDR1 is SGHNT, CDR2 YYREEE (reference sequence). CDR3 coding DNA: TGTGCCAGCAGCTTGGAAGGGGTCTCTGGGGCCAACGTCCTGACTTTC. This sequence encodes CASSLEGVSGANVLTF.

This clone was seen only once. This rearrangement joins TRBV4-2 to TRBJ1-1; D not resolved. The V and J ends lost 0 bases and 1 base respectively, with 9 bases between them. CDR3 length: 15 amino acids. Germline loops: CDR1 LGHNA, CDR2 YNFKEQ. Here the CDR3 reads CASSQDYRQNTEAFF. CDR3 in DNA: TGTGCCAGCAGCCAAGATTATAGGCAGAACACTGAAGCTTTCTTT.

This chain's CDR3 is CASSAGQGSTDTQYF. The DNA for the CDR3 is TGCGCCAGCAGCGCGGGACAGGGAAGCACAGATACGCAGTATTTT. V usage is TRBV5-1 and J usage is TRBJ2-3; the match to TRBD1 covers 9 bases. The CDR3 has 15 residues. The trim removed 4 bases at V and 0 bases at J, leaving 3 bases unmatched. Per germline, CDR1 SGHRS and CDR2 YFSETQ. The whole variable domain, remainder taken from reference TRBV5-1 and TRBJ2-3, is KAGVTQTPRYLIKTRGQQVTLSCSPISGHRSVSWYQQTPGQGLQFLFEYFSETQRNKGNFPGRFSGRQFSNSRSEMNVSTLELGDSALYLCASSAGQGSTDTQYFGPGTRLTVL.

V usage is TRBV7-7 and J usage is TRBJ2-5; D is uncertain. Germline loops: CDR1 SSHAT, CDR2 FNYEAQ (reference sequence). CDR3 length equals 15 residues. V was pared by 4 bases and J by 1 base, with 13 bases between. CDR3 sequence: CASSSGRKIQETQYF. CDR3 coding DNA: TGTGCCAGCAGCTCTGGTCGAAAGATCCAAGAGACCCAGTACTTC.

The chain couples TRBV14 to TRBJ1-6, with D possibly TRBD1 on 6 matching bases. The V gene lost 4 bases and the J gene lost 6 bases, with 13 bases spanning the gap. This CDR3 has 15 residues. Germline V CDR1 and CDR2: SGHDN, FVKESK. The CDR3 sequence is CASSRDTRVNSPLHF. CDR3 sequence (DNA): TGTGCCAGCAGCCGGGACACCCGGGTTAATTCACCCCTCCACTTT.

J is TRBJ1-2 and V is TRBV18; tentatively, D is TRBD1 (6 bases). Between the trimmed V and J ends, which lost 5 bases and 4 bases, there was a span of 11 bases. The CDR3 is made up of 13 amino acids. The germline V gene encodes CDR1 KGHSH and CDR2 LQKENI. CDR3 DNA: TGTGCCAGCTCAGAGGACAGCCGCTATGGCTACACCTTC. It specifies CASSEDSRYGYTF.

The V call is TRBV6-5, the J call TRBJ1-2; TRBD1 is a possible D gene (5 bases). The germline V gene has CDR1 MNHEY and CDR2 SVGAGI. V lost 2 bases and J lost 2, with 9 bases in between. The CDR3 has 14 residues. CDR3 nucleotide sequence: TGTGCCAGCAGTTACCTGCAGGGAAACTATGGCTACACCTTC. Its protein is CASSYLQGNYGYTF.

The genes are TRBV2 and TRBJ2-2, with 11 nucleotides matching TRBD2. The J segment lost 5 bases and the V segment lost 6 bases, leaving 2 bases of the junction unmatched. Germline assignment: CDR1 SNHLY and CDR2 FYNNEI. The CDR3 spans 14 residues. CDR3 coding DNA: TGTGCCAGCAGGGGGACTAGCGGTACCGGGGAGCTGTTTTTT. Translated, it gives CASRGTSGTGELFF.

V usage is TRBV3-1 (or the pseudogene TRBV3-2) and J usage is TRBJ1-4, with no clear D. Germline loops: CDR1 LGHDT, CDR2 YNNKEL (reference sequence). Deletions cut 0 bases from V and 8 bases from J, with 16 bases between. This CDR3 contains 16 residues. CDR3 DNA sequence: TGTGCCAGCAGCCAAGATGGGAGGACGGGCAACGAAAAACTGTTTTTT. Protein sequence: CASSQDGRTGNEKLFF.

J is TRBJ2-7 and V is TRBV7-8, with 9 bases identical to TRBD2. Looked up from germline, CDR1 is SGHVS and CDR2 is FQNEAQ. Germline trimming cut 1 base from V and 2 bases from J; bases unmatched to any gene: 9. The CDR3 contains 17 residues. This CDR3 reads CASSLGGLAGSTYEQYF. In DNA form, the CDR3 reads TGTGCCAGCAGCTTAGGTGGCCTAGCGGGGTCTACCTACGAGCAGTACTTC.

The rearrangement joins TRBV18 to TRBJ2-5, with a weak D call TRBD2 (7 bases). CDR3 size: 14 residues. V was pared by 4 bases and J by 1 base, with 10 bases between. Per germline, CDR1 KGHSH and CDR2 LQKENI. The CDR3 reads CASSRGGPQETQYF. The CDR3 DNA sequence: TGTGCCAGCTCACGGGGGGGCCCCCAAGAGACCCAGTACTTC.

This sequence joins TRBV5-4 and TRBJ1-1; D ambiguous. Germline CDR1 is SGHNT and CDR2 is YYREEE (reference sequence). V shed 3 bases and J shed 0 bases, with 6 bases lying between them. The length of the CDR3 is 13 residues. CDR3: CASSWGVNTEAFF. CDR3 bases: TGTGCCAGCAGCTGGGGAGTGAACACTGAAGCTTTCTTT.

This clone was seen only a few times. This chain connects TRBV28 to TRBJ1-2; a weak D match, TRBD1 (6 bases). With 6 bases removed from V and 8 bases from J, the gap between germline ends came to 7 bases. The germline gives CDR1 MDHEN, CDR2 SYDVKM. This CDR3 has 10 amino acids. The chain's CDR3 is CASSQGGYTF. The CDR3 DNA sequence: TGTGCCAGCAGCCAGGGGGGCTACACCTTC.

The chain links TRBV5-8 to TRBJ1-2; 7 positions match TRBD1. Per the germline V gene, CDR1 is SGHTS and CDR2 is YDEGEE. The CDR3 totals 16 residues. V lost 0 bases and J lost 2; bases outside the gene matches: 7. DNA for the CDR3: TGTGCCAGCAGCTTGGCCCTTCAGGGACAGAACTATGGCTACACCTTC. Translating gives CASSLALQGQNYGYTF.

This clone was detected once. This chain links TRBV5-1 with TRBJ1-1, with D uncertain. This CDR3 is 16 amino acids long. With 3 bases removed from V and 4 bases from J, the gap between germline ends came to 19 bases. Looked up from germline, CDR1 is SGHRS and CDR2 is YFSETQ. The CDR3 loop reads CASSWSPTGMGTEAFF. The CDR3 DNA reads TGCGCCAGCAGCTGGAGCCCTACCGGGATGGGCACTGAAGCTTTCTTT.